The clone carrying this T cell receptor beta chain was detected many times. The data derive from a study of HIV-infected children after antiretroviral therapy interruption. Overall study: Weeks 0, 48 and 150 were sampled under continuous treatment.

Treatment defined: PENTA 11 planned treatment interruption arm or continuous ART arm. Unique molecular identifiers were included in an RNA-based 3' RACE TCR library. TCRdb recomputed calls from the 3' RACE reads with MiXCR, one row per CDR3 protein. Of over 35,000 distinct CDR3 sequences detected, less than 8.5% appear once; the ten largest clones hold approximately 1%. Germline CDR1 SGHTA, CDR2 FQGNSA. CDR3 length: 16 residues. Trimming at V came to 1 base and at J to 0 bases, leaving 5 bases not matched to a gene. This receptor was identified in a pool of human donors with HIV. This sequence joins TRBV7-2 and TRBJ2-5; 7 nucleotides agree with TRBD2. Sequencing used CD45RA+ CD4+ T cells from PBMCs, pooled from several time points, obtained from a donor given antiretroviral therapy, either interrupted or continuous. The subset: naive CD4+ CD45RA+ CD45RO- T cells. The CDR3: CASSLVGGVHQETQYF. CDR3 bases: TGTGCCAGCAGCTTAGTTGGGGGGGTCCACCAAGAGACCCAGTACTTC.